This T cell receptor (beta chain) stems from a study of blood T cells in healthy people across ages. Findings of the study overall: In the absence of known donor CMV status, changes in expanded clonotypes were possibly confounded. The long-lived group displayed more naive CD4+ cells, plus higher diversity, than the aged donors did.

Alongside a J-beta primer mix, a sample-barcoded 5' primer served in a second PCR lasting roughly 6 to 12 cycles. TCRdb re-called the 5' RACE reads with MiXCR, one entry per CDR3 protein. The table has about 1.7 million distinct CDR3 sequences, 28% seen once. Samples each had at least 5 micrograms of total RNA extracted. V gave up 8 bases and J gave up 0 bases, with 14 bases separating them. Germline V gene sequence: CDR1 MDHEN, CDR2 SYDVKM. The CDR3 is 15 amino acids. Comments on this clonotype: What it recognizes is unknown.

Specimen: blood. This sequence was found in a young woman in good health. V and J are TRBV28 and TRBJ2-1, with D perhaps matching TRBD2 (6 bases). The CDR3 region is CASGPGVSSYNEQFF. The CDR3 DNA follows: TGTGCCAGCGGTCCGGGGGTGAGCTCCTACAATGAGCAGTTCTTC.